This is a list of T cell receptor beta chains from one sample in a study of immune evolution from preneoplasia to lung adenocarcinoma. Measured with immunoSEQ multiplex PCR; TCRdb has only the in-frame clones, and not every one. The sample shows 2,500 to 3,000 clones, approximately 80% of them seen only once. Sequences were obtained from FFPE adjacent normal lung tissue. The receptor source for this set is a person aged 55-79 years with lung adenocarcinoma. Each CDR3 is given with its conserved first and last residue. The order of the fields is clone size, J gene, V gene, D gene, CDR3 DNA, CDR3 protein. D genes are given only for firm matches. Size tells how often a clone was seen (once, few, many) or the class of an expanded clone, and some rows leave it out.

clone size: .
J gene: TRBJ2-7
V gene: TRBV11-2
D gene: .
CDR3 DNA: TGTGCCAGCAGCTCCCACCGGGACGTCGAGCAGTACTTC
CDR3 protein: CASSSHRDVEQYF

clone size: few
J gene: TRBJ2-7
V gene: TRBV15
D gene: .
CDR3 DNA: TGTGCCACCAGCAGAGATGGGTTAGACGAGCAGTACTTC
CDR3 protein: CATSRDGLDEQYF

clone size: .
J gene: TRBJ2-1
V gene: TRBV5-1
D gene: .
CDR3 DNA: TGCTCCAGCAGCCTAGGGGATGAGCAGTTCTTC
CDR3 protein: CSSSLGDEQFF

clone size: once
J gene: TRBJ2-7
V gene: TRBV28
D gene: .
CDR3 DNA: TGTGCCAGCAGTTTCGTTGAGACCTACTACGAGCAGTACTTT
CDR3 protein: CASSFVETYYEQYF

clone size: .
J gene: TRBJ1-5
V gene: TRBV2
D gene: TRBD1
CDR3 DNA: TGTGCCAGCAATCAGGGGGGCAAACAGCCCCAGCATTTT
CDR3 protein: CASNQGGKQPQHF

clone size: .
J gene: TRBJ1-1
V gene: TRBV5-1
D gene: .
CDR3 DNA: TGCTCCAGCAGCTTGGTCCAGGGTGCCGGCACTGAAGCTTTCTTT
CDR3 protein: CSSSLVQGAGTEAFF

clone size: .
J gene: TRBJ2-3
V gene: TRBV29-1
D gene: .
CDR3 DNA: TGCAGCGTTGGAAGCGGGACAGATACGCAGTATTTT
CDR3 protein: CSVGSGTDTQYF

clone size: .
J gene: TRBJ1-1
V gene: TRBV20-1
D gene: .
CDR3 DNA: TGCAGCCAGGAGATGAACACTGAAGCTTTCTTT
CDR3 protein: CSQEMNTEAFF

clone size: .
J gene: TRBJ2-2
V gene: TRBV2
D gene: .
CDR3 DNA: TGTGCCAGCACCGGGACGGTAAACACCGGGGAGCTGTTTTTT
CDR3 protein: CASTGTVNTGELFF

clone size: once
J gene: TRBJ1-1
V gene: TRBV29-1
D gene: .
CDR3 DNA: TGCAGCGTTGGGGACCCAGTAAACACTGAAGCTTTCTTT
CDR3 protein: CSVGDPVNTEAFF

clone size: .
J gene: TRBJ1-6
V gene: TRBV5-4
D gene: TRBD1
CDR3 DNA: TGTGCCAGCAGCTTCGGACAGGGGAGCTCCTATAATTCACCCCTCCACTTT
CDR3 protein: CASSFGQGSSYNSPLHF

clone size: .
J gene: TRBJ2-3
V gene: TRBV5-1
D gene: .
CDR3 DNA: TGCGCCAGCAGCTCACTATACACAGATACGCAGTATTTT
CDR3 protein: CASSSLYTDTQYF